The sequence of this T cell receptor (beta chain) was determined in a study of T cells in Graves' hyperthyroidism and ophthalmopathy. Looked up from germline, CDR1 is MNHNS and CDR2 is SASEGT. This CDR3 comprises 13 residues. Trimming pared 2 bases from V and 2 bases from J, leaving 7 bases between. Among the patients, aged 18 to 65, hyperthyroidism was newly diagnosed and had lasted under 2 months. RNA transcripts yielded amplified TCR beta CDR3 regions. A set of HTBI primers served as the primers for a first-round RT-PCR of the TCR CDR3. TCRdb reprocessed the multiplex PCR reads via MiXCR and lists one record per CDR3 protein. The table has 200,000 to 250,000 distinct CDR3 sequences, approximately 17% seen once. Study outcomes and limitations: In blood, most of the thyroid clonotypes expanded above 0.001 were also present. Ophthalmopathy and stable hyperthyroidism were told apart by a 13 V-J model.

This clonotype was recorded at least ten times. Its antigen is not known. The receptor was derived from a man over 45 with Graves' hyperthyroidism. The source material was blood. V gene TRBV6-1 combines with J gene TRBJ2-7; no clear D gene. The CDR3 nucleotides read TGTGCCAGCAGTGAAATCCGGACCTACGAGCAGTACTTC. Translated, it gives CASSEIRTYEQYF.